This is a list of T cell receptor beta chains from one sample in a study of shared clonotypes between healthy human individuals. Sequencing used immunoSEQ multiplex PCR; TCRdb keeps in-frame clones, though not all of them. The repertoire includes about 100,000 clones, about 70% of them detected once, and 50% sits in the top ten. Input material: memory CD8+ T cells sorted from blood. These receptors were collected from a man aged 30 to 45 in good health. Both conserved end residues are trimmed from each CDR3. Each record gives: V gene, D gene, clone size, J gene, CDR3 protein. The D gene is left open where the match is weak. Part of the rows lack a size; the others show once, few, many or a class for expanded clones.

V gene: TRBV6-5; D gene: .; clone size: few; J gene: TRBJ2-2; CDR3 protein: ATQAETNTGELF
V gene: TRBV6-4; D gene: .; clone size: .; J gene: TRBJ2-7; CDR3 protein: ASSAAPTYEQY
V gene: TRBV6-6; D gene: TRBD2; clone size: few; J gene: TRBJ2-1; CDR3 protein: ASSSSGSRLEQF
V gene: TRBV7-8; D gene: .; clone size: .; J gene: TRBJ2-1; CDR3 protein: ASSLNSDNEQF
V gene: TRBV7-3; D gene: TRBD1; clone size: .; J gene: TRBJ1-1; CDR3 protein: ASSPRQGANTEAF
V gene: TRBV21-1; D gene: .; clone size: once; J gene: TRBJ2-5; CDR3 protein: ASSNHWTSSQETQY
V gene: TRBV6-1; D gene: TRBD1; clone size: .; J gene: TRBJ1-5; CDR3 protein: ASRYGTGGNQPQH
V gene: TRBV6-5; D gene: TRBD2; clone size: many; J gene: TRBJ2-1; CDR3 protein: ASSPWTSDYNEQF
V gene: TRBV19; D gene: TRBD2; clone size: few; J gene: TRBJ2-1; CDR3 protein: ASSVRREPYNEQF
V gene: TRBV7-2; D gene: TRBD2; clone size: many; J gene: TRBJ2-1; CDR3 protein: ASSATGLAGDNEQF
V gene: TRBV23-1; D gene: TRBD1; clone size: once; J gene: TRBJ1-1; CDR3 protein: ASSHRGHTEAF
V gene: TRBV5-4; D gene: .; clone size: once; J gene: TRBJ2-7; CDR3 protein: ASSPVSATYEQY
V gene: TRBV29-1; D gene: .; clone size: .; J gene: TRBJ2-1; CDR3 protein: SVEAGEVGYNEQF
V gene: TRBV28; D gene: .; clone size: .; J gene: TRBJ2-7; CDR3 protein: ASSGRNYEQY
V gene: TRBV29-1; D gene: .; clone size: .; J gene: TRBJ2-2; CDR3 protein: SVEPGNTGELF
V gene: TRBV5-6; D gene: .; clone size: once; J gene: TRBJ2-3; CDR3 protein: ASSQTSAGKGLSTDTQY
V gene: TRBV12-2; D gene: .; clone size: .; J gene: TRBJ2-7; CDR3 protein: ASRLVIA
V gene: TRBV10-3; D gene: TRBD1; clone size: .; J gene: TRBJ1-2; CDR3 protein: AISATGGGYGYT
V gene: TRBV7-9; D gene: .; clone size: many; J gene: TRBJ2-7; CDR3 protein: ASSPKGGQIYEQY
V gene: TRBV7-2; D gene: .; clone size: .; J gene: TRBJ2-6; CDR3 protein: ASSLEVSGANVLT
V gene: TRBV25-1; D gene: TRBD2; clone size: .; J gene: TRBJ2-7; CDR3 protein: ASGGTSGYEQY
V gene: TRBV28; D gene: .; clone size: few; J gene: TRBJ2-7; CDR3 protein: ASSFRRQVYEQY
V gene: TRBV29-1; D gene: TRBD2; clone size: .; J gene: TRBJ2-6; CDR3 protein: SVEDRGSSGANVLT
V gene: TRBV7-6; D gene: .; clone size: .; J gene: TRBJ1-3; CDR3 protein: ASSPWGDTDVDTIY
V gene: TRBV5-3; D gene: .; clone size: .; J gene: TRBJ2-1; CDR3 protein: ASSLLAFNEQF
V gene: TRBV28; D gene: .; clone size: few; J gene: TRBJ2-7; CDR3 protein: ASEGGPISYEQY
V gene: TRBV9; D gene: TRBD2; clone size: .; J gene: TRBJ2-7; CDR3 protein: ASSETSGGNYEQY
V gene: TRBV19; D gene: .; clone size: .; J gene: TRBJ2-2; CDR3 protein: ASSPGPNTGELF
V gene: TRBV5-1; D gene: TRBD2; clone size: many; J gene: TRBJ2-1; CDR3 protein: ASSLSGGYNEQF
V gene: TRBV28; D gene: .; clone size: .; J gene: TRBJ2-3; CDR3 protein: ASSPLSPSTDTQY
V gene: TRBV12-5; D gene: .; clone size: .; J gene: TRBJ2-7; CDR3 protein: ASGLVQQLPSYEQY
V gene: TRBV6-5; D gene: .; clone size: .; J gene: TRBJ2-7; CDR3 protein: ASSYSSGASEQY
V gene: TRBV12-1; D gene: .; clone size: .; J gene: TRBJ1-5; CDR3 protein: ASSFDRSNQPQH
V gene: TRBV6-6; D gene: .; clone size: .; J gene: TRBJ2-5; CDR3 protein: ASSYGGGETQY
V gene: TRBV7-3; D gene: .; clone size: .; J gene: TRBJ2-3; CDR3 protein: ASSPTPLQGTDTQY
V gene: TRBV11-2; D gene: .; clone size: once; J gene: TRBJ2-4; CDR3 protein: ASSFRGGDIQY
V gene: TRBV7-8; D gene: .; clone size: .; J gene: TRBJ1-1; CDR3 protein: ASSLLGRADTEAF
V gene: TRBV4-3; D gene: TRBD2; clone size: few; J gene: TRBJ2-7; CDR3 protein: ASSQEGLAGTYEQY
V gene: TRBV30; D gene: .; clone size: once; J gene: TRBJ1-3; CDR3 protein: AWSAQGNSGNTIY
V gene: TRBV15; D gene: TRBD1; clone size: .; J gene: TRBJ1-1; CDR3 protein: ATSGKRDQGVITEAF
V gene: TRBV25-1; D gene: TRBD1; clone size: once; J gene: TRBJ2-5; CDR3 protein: ASKGGAVETQY
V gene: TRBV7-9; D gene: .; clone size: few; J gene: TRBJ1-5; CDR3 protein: ASSPRGGSNQPQH
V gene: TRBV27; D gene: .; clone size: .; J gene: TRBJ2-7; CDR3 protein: ASSSPYEQY
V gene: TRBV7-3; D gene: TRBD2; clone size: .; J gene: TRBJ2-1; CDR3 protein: ASSSLAGTYNEQF
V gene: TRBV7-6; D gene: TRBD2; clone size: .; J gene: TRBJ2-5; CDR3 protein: ASSLRSSGTQETQY
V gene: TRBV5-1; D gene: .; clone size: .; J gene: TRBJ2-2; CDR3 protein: ASQGIGELF
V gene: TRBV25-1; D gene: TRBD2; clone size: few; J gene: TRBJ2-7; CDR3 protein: ASSGVTSGRDEQY